This TCR beta chain came from a study of shared clonotypes between healthy human individuals. On the study more broadly: The plates for each donor numbered three CD4 naive, three CD4 memory, two CD8 naive and one CD8 memory.

Genomic DNA from each subset was divided evenly over several immunoSEQ plates. Replicate PCRs from sorted subsets contained about 200 ng DNA, which is around 30,000 T cell genomes. Repertoires were generated with immunoSEQ multiplex PCR, while TCRdb's copy carries only in-frame clones and drops some. The table shows roughly 680,000 clones, with 55% to 80% occurring only once. Study results and caveats: The four-donor shared clonotypes exceeded non-shared clonotypes in generation probability, with non-shared ones scoring lower.

Germline V gene data show CDR1 as DFQATT and CDR2 as SNEGSKA (reference sequence). Trimming left V 5 bases short and J 5 bases short, with 6 bases between. The CDR3 is made up of 11 amino acids. A note on this clone: Its antigen is unidentified. In the same sample, other DNA sequences code for this CDR3.

The sequenced material came from memory CD4+ T cells sorted from blood. Subset: CD45RA-negative fraction. V usage is TRBV20-1 and J usage is TRBJ1-4, with D uncertain. The TCR originated in a woman aged 30 to 39 in good health. The CDR3 sequence: CSAPENEKLFF. CDR3 sequence (DNA): TGCAGTGCTCCGGAGAATGAAAAACTGTTTTTT.